One and the same sample provided the 2 T cell receptor beta chains below, sequenced in a study of molecular identifiers for immune sequencing clone quantification. TCRdb used MiXCR to reprocess the PCR reads, holding one entry per CDR3 protein. The sample records approximately 37,000 distinct CDR3 sequences, over 15% being singletons. Sequencing was done on a sample of naive CD8+ T cells from blood, with Jurkat cell RNA spiked in. The sample's subset: FACS-sorted CD8+CD4-CCR7+CD45RA+ naive T cells. These receptors all come from a human donor in good health. Some libraries in this study had Jurkat cell RNA spiked in.

This clonotype was found many times. J is TRBJ2-7 and V is TRBV19, with D unclear. The CDR3 has 11 residues. V lost 5 bases and J 7 bases, leaving 9 bases between the germline ends. Germline CDR1 reads LNHDA; CDR2 reads SQIVND (reference sequence). The CDR3 reads CASSPGLEQYF. CDR3 DNA: TGTGCCAGTAGTCCAGGTTTGGAGCAGTACTTC.

The table lists this clonotype with a few counts. This sequence may be a read error, since a much larger clone differs from it by one base. The rearrangement links TRBV6-7 to TRBJ2-5; D is unresolved. TRBV6-7 is an ORF; its function is uncertain. This CDR3 comprises 17 residues. In DNA, the CDR3 is TGTGCCAGCAGTTACTCAGGACCTAAGAATAGGATAGAGACCCCGTACTTC. It encodes CASSYSGPKNRIETPYF.